Below are 27 T cell receptor beta chains sequenced from a single sample in a study of regulatory T cells in long-lasting Graves disease. Specified time point: persistent/refractory GD, antithyroid drugs over 5 years with positive TRAb. From RNA extracted from PBMCs, the TCR library was made. With iRepertoire HTBI primers and Arm-PCR of CDR3 regions, TCR beta libraries were built. MiXCR, applied by TCRdb to the multiplex PCR reads, yields one record per CDR3 protein. This sample has roughly 500,000 distinct CDR3 sequences, with around 20% found just once. Sequencing used peripheral blood mononuclear cells (PBMCs), obtained when the disease was refractory, from a patient treated with antithyroid drugs. Every receptor here comes from a female donor with Graves disease.

This clonotype occurred many times. V gene TRBV27 combines with J gene TRBJ1-5; D remains unclear. V was trimmed by 4 bases and J by 6 bases, leaving 10 bases between them. The CDR3 is 13 amino acids. Germline assignment: CDR1 MNHEY and CDR2 SMNVEV (reference sequence). DNA of the CDR3: TGTGCCAGCAGTTGGCGGTGCCGTCAGCCCCAGCATTTT. Protein sequence: CASSWRCRQPQHF.

The J gene is TRBJ1-5, the V gene TRBV10-3; D unclear. Per germline, CDR1 ENHRY and CDR2 SYGVKD. The germline V and J ends were trimmed by 10 bases and 0 bases, with 13 bases remaining between them. There are 14 residues in the CDR3. The DNA of the CDR3 is TGTGCCACCAGCCCAGCGGGTAGCAATCAGCCCCAGCATTTT. It yields the protein CATSPAGSNQPQHF.

This clonotype was seen many times. The genes are TRBV11-2 and TRBJ2-7; D is perhaps TRBD1 (7 bases). V gave up 5 bases and J gave up 2 bases, with 13 bases separating them. The V gene's germline CDR1 is SGHAT and CDR2 FQNNGV. CDR3 length equals 14 residues. The CDR3 DNA follows: TGTGCCAGCAGCAACCTCAGGGGGGCCTACGAGCAGTACTTC. It encodes CASSNLRGAYEQYF.

There are a few counts of this clonotype. The chain recombines TRBV5-6 with TRBJ2-4, with 14 bases identical to TRBD2. The CDR3 has 16 residues. Germline-derived CDR1 and CDR2 are SGHDT and YYEEEE. Trimming at V came to 3 bases and at J to 6 bases, leaving 5 bases not matched to a gene. CDR3 residues: CASSYRLAGGVNIQYF. CDR3 sequence (DNA): TGTGCCAGCAGCTACCGACTAGCGGGAGGGGTAAACATTCAGTACTTC.

This clonotype was recorded many times. The chain couples TRBV27 to TRBJ1-6, with TRBD1 matching 7 bases. The CDR3 runs 15 residues. V dropped 7 bases and J dropped 6; count of bases not matched to a gene: 9. CDR1 MNHEY and CDR2 SMNVEV come from the germline V gene (reference sequence). The CDR3 DNA reads TGTGCCAGCACCTTGGGGAACAGGGGTAATTCACCCCTCCACTTT. Amino acids: CASTLGNRGNSPLHF.

The chain carries TRBV12-3 or TRBV12-4 and TRBJ2-7; D gene uncertain. The CDR3 sequence is 15 residues long. V lost 6 bases and J lost 7, with 22 bases in between. As DNA, the CDR3 is TGTGCCAGCAGCCCCCTGGTAAACTCCTACAATGAGCAGTACTTC. Translated: CASSPLVNSYNEQYF.

This clonotype was counted many times. The gene calls are TRBV2 and TRBJ1-1; D is possibly TRBD1 (5 bases). The V end lost 6 bases, the J end lost 4 bases, and 12 bases lay between the germline ends. The CDR3 consists of 13 residues. CDR1 SNHLY and CDR2 FYNNEI come from the germline V gene. The CDR3 here is CASSPGGFTEAFF. CDR3 nucleotide sequence: TGTGCCAGCAGCCCTGGGGGGTTCACTGAAGCTTTCTTT.

Concerning this clonotype itself: This CDR3 is missing its conserved last phenylalanine or tryptophan, likely due to a read error. This chain joins TRBV12-3 or TRBV12-4 and TRBJ1-1; unclear D gene. CDR3 size: 14 residues. V dropped 6 bases and J dropped 6 bases, with 17 bases sitting between them. This CDR3 reads CASSPGPNSAEAFL. In nucleotides, the CDR3 is TGTGCCAGCAGCCCGGGCCCCAATAGCGCTGAAGCTTTCCTT.

At least ten counts were recorded for this clonotype. This rearrangement joins TRBV20-1 to TRBJ2-7; the D is unclear. The CDR3 totals 12 residues. Germline loops: CDR1 DFQATT, CDR2 SNEGSKA (reference sequence). Trimming removed 0 bases from V and 4 bases from J, with 7 bases in between. CDR3 in DNA: TGCAGTGCTAGAGATATGGGATACGAGCAGTACTTC. As protein: CSARDMGYEQYF.

This clonotype was counted once. A much bigger clone sits one base away, suggesting this may be a read error. CDR3 DNA: TGTGCCTGCAGTGAAAGTACAGGGCCTCAAGAGACCCAGTACTTC. Its protein is CACSESTGPQETQYF. V and J are TRBV2 and TRBJ2-5; tentatively, D is TRBD1 (6 bases). The CDR3 has 15 residues. Germline V gene data show CDR1 as SNHLY and CDR2 as FYNNEI.

The chain recombines TRBV4-1 with TRBJ1-1; 9 nucleotides align to TRBD1. Germline lookup yields CDR1 MGHRA and CDR2 YSYEKL. V shed 2 bases and J 10 bases; nucleotides not matched to a gene: 11. The CDR3 has 15 residues. The CDR3 DNA reads TGCGCCAGCAGCCAAATACAGGGGGCACTTGACGGAGCTTTCTTT. Protein sequence: CASSQIQGALDGAFF.

Comment on this clonotype: A far more abundant clone sits one base away, making this likely a read error. The genes are TRBV12-3 or TRBV12-4 and TRBJ2-7; the D gene could be TRBD1 or TRBD2 (5 bases each). The CDR3 is made up of 14 amino acids. Trimming removed 7 bases at V and 3 bases at J, with 16 bases between. CDR3 sequence: CASTRQQGVYEQYF. The DNA of the CDR3 is TGTGCCAGCACCCGACAGCAGGGAGTCTACGAGCAGTACTTC.

The chain joins TRBV7-6 to TRBJ2-5, with TRBD1 matching 8 bases. The ends lost 5 bases at V and 6 bases at J; junction bases unmatched: 8. The CDR3 contains 14 residues. Germline values: CDR1 SGHVS, CDR2 FNYEAQ. The CDR3 DNA reads TGTGCCAGCAGCCGGAGACAGGGGAAGCAGACCCAGTACTTC. This gives the protein CASSRRQGKQTQYF.

Here the CDR3 reads CASSLAPGLGEETQYF. CDR3 nucleotide sequence: TGTGCCAGCAGCTTGGCCCCGGGACTAGGGGAAGAGACCCAGTACTTC. The V gene is TRBV5-4, the J gene TRBJ2-5; 8 bases map to TRBD2. Germline CDR1 is SGHNT and CDR2 is YYREEE (reference sequence). This CDR3 is 16 amino acids long. Trimming cost V 0 bases and J 3 bases; bases outside gene matches: 7.

This clonotype showed up just a few times. The rearrangement joins TRBV13 to TRBJ2-1; D gene unclear. The CDR3 consists of 12 residues. CDR1 and CDR2 from the germline V gene are PRHDT and FYEKMQ (reference sequence). The ends were cut back, 2 bases at V and 8 bases at J, with 7 bases in the middle. CDR3 region: CASSLLSDEQFF. The DNA for the CDR3 is TGTGCCAGCAGCTTATTATCCGATGAGCAGTTCTTC.

This chain uses TRBV29-1 with TRBJ2-7; D may match TRBD1 or TRBD2 (5 bases each). This CDR3 contains 13 residues. Germline V gives CDR1 SQVTM, CDR2 ANQGSEA. V lost 4 bases to trimming and J lost 2 bases, with 12 bases between them. CDR3 bases: TGCAGCGTTGTGGGGGAACCAACCTACGAGCAGTACTTC. This translates into CSVVGEPTYEQYF.

This clonotype was counted between two and nine times. The J gene is TRBJ1-1, the V gene TRBV19, with D unclear. This CDR3 is built from 13 residues. Germline V gene data show CDR1 as LNHDA and CDR2 as SQIVND (reference sequence). The ends were cut back, 3 bases at V and 3 bases at J, with 8 bases in the middle. CDR3 sequence reads: CASSIPRYTEAFF. As DNA, the CDR3 is TGTGCCAGTAGTATTCCGAGATACACTGAAGCTTTCTTT.

This clonotype was found a few times. The J gene is TRBJ1-6, the V gene TRBV25-1, with D unclear. The V gene's germline CDR1 is MGHDK and CDR2 SYGVNS. This CDR3 is 14 amino acids long. V gave up 0 bases and J gave up 8 bases, with 8 bases separating them. The CDR3 DNA reads TGTGCCAGCAGTGAATATGTATCGGATTCACCCCTCCACTTT. Translation: CASSEYVSDSPLHF.

The V and J genes are TRBV6-2 or TRBV6-3 and TRBJ2-5, with D possibly being TRBD1 (5 bases). The CDR3 covers 16 residues. In germline, CDR1 is MNHEY, CDR2 SVGEGT. V was clipped by 6 bases and J by 0 bases, with 17 bases between them. The CDR3 DNA follows: TGTGCCAGCAGGCAACACCGACAGACTTACCAAGAGACCCAGTACTTC. Translated, it gives CASRQHRQTYQETQYF.

This clonotype was recorded a few times. The chain employs TRBV27 and TRBJ2-2, with 8 bases identical to TRBD2. Germline V gene data show CDR1 as MNHEY and CDR2 as SMNVEV (reference sequence). Losses at the gene ends were 5 bases for V and 9 bases for J; bases not matched to a gene: 8. The CDR3 has 14 residues. CDR3 sequence: CASSLTSGHRELFF. CDR3 coding DNA: TGTGCCAGCAGTCTAACTAGCGGTCATAGGGAGCTGTTTTTT.

This sequence joins TRBV12-5 and TRBJ2-2, with D perhaps TRBD1 (5 bases). The CDR3 totals 16 residues. Trimming removed 3 bases at V and 0 bases at J, with 11 bases between. The germline V gene has CDR1 LGHNT and CDR2 FRNRAP. The CDR3 nucleotides are TGTGCTAGTGGTTTAAGGCAGGGTGCGAACACCGGGGAGCTGTTTTTT. It codes for CASGLRQGANTGELFF.

This clonotype has only a few counts. The rearrangement uses TRBV7-3 and TRBJ2-3; TRBD2 might be the D (5 bases). Germline CDR1 is SGHTA and CDR2 is FQGTGA. This CDR3 comprises 13 residues. V was trimmed by 7 bases and J by 1 base, leaving 9 bases between them. CDR3 amino acids: CASNLAGTDTQYF. The DNA for the CDR3 is TGTGCCAGCAATCTAGCAGGCACAGATACGCAGTATTTT.

This clonotype was seen a handful of times. This chain connects TRBV7-3 to TRBJ2-2; TRBD2 is a possible D gene (5 bases). Trimming took off 2 bases at V and 9 bases at J, with 10 bases between the two ends. CDR3 length: 13 residues. Germline loops: CDR1 SGHTA, CDR2 FQGTGA. CDR3 in DNA: TGTGCCAGCAGCTTAGTAAGGGAGAGGGAGCTGTTTTTT. It specifies CASSLVRERELFF.

This clonotype appeared many times. This chain connects TRBV6-5 to TRBJ1-4; 8 bases agree with TRBD1. J gave up 8 bases and V 4 bases, and 6 bases lay outside the gene matches. Germline V gene lookup returns CDR1 MNHEY and CDR2 SVGAGI. This CDR3 comprises 14 residues. Here the CDR3 reads CASSFGQGREKLFF. For the CDR3, the DNA is TGTGCCAGCAGTTTTGGACAGGGCCGCGAAAAACTGTTTTTT.

This clonotype was counted many times. CDR3 bases: TGTGCCAGCAGCTTAGTGACAGCTGGGCCGAACACTGAAGCTTTCTTT. Translation gives CASSLVTAGPNTEAFF. The V gene is TRBV11-3, the J gene TRBJ1-1; possible D gene TRBD1, 5 bases. The CDR3 loop spans 16 amino acids. Germline V gives CDR1 SGHNT, CDR2 YENEEA. V gave up 1 base and J gave up 1 base, with 13 bases separating them. Variable domain in full (rest from reference TRBV11-3 and TRBJ1-1): EAGVVQSPRYKIIEKKQPVAFWCNPISGHNTLYWYLQNLGQGPELLIRYENEEAVDDSQLPKDRFSAERLKGVDSTLKIQPAELGDSAVYLCASSLVTAGPNTEAFFGQGTRLTVV.

This clonotype turned up a few times. The V call is TRBV4-2, the J call TRBJ2-5; TRBD1 might be the D (5 bases). Trimming took off 4 bases at V and 1 base at J, with 10 bases between the two ends. The CDR3 totals 14 residues. Germline V gives CDR1 LGHNA, CDR2 YNFKEQ. The CDR3 DNA reads as TGTGCCAGCAGCCCGACAGCTACCCAAGAGACCCAGTACTTC. Translating it yields CASSPTATQETQYF.

On this clonotype: This may arise from a read error, as a much more abundant clone is one base away. The rearrangement links TRBV12-3 or TRBV12-4 to TRBJ2-2; 11 nucleotides align to TRBD1. The CDR3 sequence is 15 residues long. This CDR3 reads CASSSGQGAGAELLF. The CDR3 bases are TGTGCCAGCAGTTCCGGACAGGGGGCAGGGGCGGAGCTGCTTTTT.